This T cell receptor (beta chain) was sequenced for a study of blood T cell repertoires in COVID-19. In the study overall: Acute-phase and convalescent COVID-19 samples originated in the United States, Italy and Spain. PBMCs, B-cell-depleted T cells, or T cells were the source of the cDNA or gDNA that made up the material.

Seattle's enrolled individuals joined amid active infection and were then monitored longitudinally. In the study's own analysis: Reference gene primers were amplified, and this amplification served to estimate nucleated cell counts. The data were produced by immunoSEQ multiplex PCR, yet TCRdb's version contains in-frame clones alone and is incomplete. V and J calls and clone size are those listed in that table; D and trimming were worked out from the DNA. The sample lists 150,000 to 200,000 clones, about 87% occurring once. Input material: peripheral blood. This TCR came from a woman between 65 and 79 years old with COVID-19, enrolled during active disease.

The CDR3 DNA reads TGTGCCAGCAGTTACTCACAGGGTGCAACTAATGAAAAACTGTTTTTT. It codes for CASSYSQGATNEKLFF. The chain uses TRBV6-5 and TRBJ1-4, with D possibly TRBD1 on 6 matching bases. The CDR3 loop spans 16 amino acids. Deletions cut 0 bases from V and 0 bases from J, with 8 bases between. The germline V gene encodes CDR1 MNHEY and CDR2 SVGAGI.